This T cell receptor (beta chain) emerged from a study of blood T cells in healthy people across ages. Notes on the study in general: More naive CD4+ cells and higher diversity marked long-lived donors relative to aged donors. Researchers judged that diversity estimates from one million T cells fell short of true values.

In terms of origin and age, donors were healthy Caucasian individuals from Russia aged about 6 to 90. Staff drew around 10 milliliters of peripheral blood from each donor. For the second PCR, which ran for about 7 to 12 cycles, a sample-barcoded 5' primer and a J-beta primer mix were used. TCRdb re-analysed the 5' RACE reads in MiXCR, keeping a single row per CDR3 protein. The sample has about 640,000 distinct CDR3 sequences, roughly 50% seen once; the top ten hold over 30%. In germline, CDR1 is MGHRA, CDR2 YSYEKL. The V and J ends lost 4 bases and 5 bases, in that order; junction bases with no gene match: 10. The CDR3 is 15 residues long. Remarks on this clonotype: The antigen remains unidentified.

The V and J genes are TRBV4-1 and TRBJ2-5, with 7 nucleotides matching TRBD2. Sequenced sample: blood. The origin of this receptor is a man aged 60-69 years in good health. The CDR3, as DNA: TGCGCCAGCAGCCCCAGGGAGCGGGGTATCGAGACCCAGTACTTC. Residues: CASSPRERGIETQYF.